Listed below are T cell receptor beta chains from one sample, sequenced in a study of cytomegalovirus exposure and HLA in healthy donors. The data were produced by immunoSEQ multiplex PCR, yet TCRdb's version contains in-frame clones alone and is incomplete. The sample has 85,000 to 100,000 clones, about 80% seen once; the top ten hold more than 3%. Sample: PBMCs. Receptors were obtained from a man aged 35 to 55 in good health and CMV-seronegative. Both conserved end residues are part of each CDR3. A D gene is named only where the DNA matches it firmly. Only part of the rows carry a size: once, few, many, or a class if the clone is expanded.

D gene,V gene,J gene,clone size,CDR3 protein,CDR3 DNA
.,TRBV5-1,TRBJ2-5,few,CASSPKPTGLGQETQYF,TGCGCCAGCAGCCCCAAACCCACAGGTTTGGGGCAAGAGACCCAGTACTTC
.,TRBV5-4,TRBJ1-6,.,CASRKQARNSPLHF,TGTGCCAGTCGGAAACAGGCACGAAATTCACCCCTCCACTTT
.,TRBV28,TRBJ2-7,.,CASSPQDSYEQYF,TGTGCCAGCAGTCCGCAGGATTCCTACGAGCAGTACTTC
.,TRBV5-6,TRBJ2-5,.,CASSFERAVETQYF,TGTGCCAGCAGCTTTGAGAGGGCCGTGGAGACCCAGTACTTC
TRBD1,TRBV5-1,TRBJ1-1,once,CASSLLGQGASEAFF,TGCGCCAGCAGCTTGTTAGGACAGGGGGCTTCTGAAGCTTTCTTT
TRBD2,TRBV5-1,TRBJ2-3,.,CASSWPLAGGQDTQYF,TGCGCCAGCAGCTGGCCCCTAGCGGGGGGGCAAGATACGCAGTATTTT
TRBD1,TRBV2,TRBJ1-2,.,CASRGQGTYGYTF,TGTGCCAGCAGAGGACAGGGAACCTATGGCTACACCTTC
TRBD1,TRBV5-1,TRBJ2-7,.,CASSLGTGYYEQYF,TGCGCCAGCAGCTTGGGGACAGGCTACTACGAGCAGTACTTC
.,TRBV6-1,TRBJ1-6,.,CASSERGGTGYNSPLHF,TGTGCCAGCAGTGAAAGGGGGGGTACGGGCTATAATTCACCCCTCCACTTT
TRBD1,TRBV15,TRBJ2-7,once,CATASDRGREQYF,TGTGCCACCGCCAGCGACAGGGGGCGAGAGCAGTACTTC
TRBD1,TRBV13,TRBJ1-1,.,CASSLGLRDRNTEAFF,TGTGCCAGCAGCTTAGGCCTAAGGGACAGGAACACTGAAGCTTTCTTT
TRBD1,TRBV28,TRBJ2-2,few,CASSFRTGVGTGELFF,TGTGCCAGCAGTTTCCGGACAGGGGTTGGCACCGGGGAGCTGTTTTTT
TRBD2,TRBV7-8,TRBJ2-7,.,CASSQRTSGYEQYF,TGTGCCAGCAGCCAAAGGACTAGCGGCTACGAGCAGTACTTC
TRBD1,TRBV28,TRBJ1-2,.,CASRRSGTGLANYGYTF,TGTGCCAGCAGACGCTCCGGGACAGGGCTTGCAAACTATGGCTACACCTTC
.,TRBV11-2,TRBJ2-1,.,CASSLVGGTYNEQFF,TGTGCCAGCAGCTTAGTTGGGGGGACCTACAATGAGCAGTTCTTC
.,TRBV5-6,TRBJ1-5,few,CASSLRGSQSNQPQHF,TGTGCCAGCAGCTTGAGGGGATCCCAGAGCAATCAGCCCCAGCATTTT
TRBD1,TRBV5-1,TRBJ2-1,once,CASETGGRNEQFF,TGCGCCAGCGAGACAGGGGGCCGGAATGAGCAGTTCTTC